A selection of T cell receptor beta chains follows, all from one sample in a study of beta chain features in type 1 diabetes. Here immunoSEQ multiplex PCR was the method, and the copy in TCRdb shows in-frame clones only, minus some. The top ten clones hold around 0.12% of a sample with about 640,000 clones, around 12% of them seen once. Sequenced input: naive CD4+ T cells from blood. These receptor sequences come from a man under 40 with type 1 diabetes. The CDR3 runs from the conserved cysteine through the conserved F or W. D genes are given only for firm matches. Rows give clone size only sometimes, using once, few, many, or a class for an expanded clone.

CDR3 length: 20
J gene: TRBJ2-2
clone size: .
V gene: TRBV4-3
D gene: .
CDR3 protein: CASSQDPTGTLLVGPGELFF
CDR3 DNA: TGCGCCAGCAGCCAAGATCCAACCGGGACATTGTTAGTGGGGCCCGGGGAGCTGTTTTTT

CDR3 length: 14
J gene: TRBJ1-5
clone size: .
V gene: TRBV27
D gene: TRBD1
CDR3 protein: CASSRQGESQPQHF
CDR3 DNA: TGTGCCAGCAGTCGACAGGGGGAAAGTCAGCCCCAGCATTTT

CDR3 length: 16
J gene: TRBJ1-5
clone size: few
V gene: TRBV4-2
D gene: .
CDR3 protein: CASSQEGSDYNQPQHF
CDR3 DNA: TGTGCCAGCAGCCAAGAGGGGTCAGACTACAATCAGCCCCAGCATTTT

CDR3 length: 14
J gene: TRBJ1-5
clone size: few
V gene: TRBV10-2
D gene: .
CDR3 protein: CASTDPQGNQPQHF
CDR3 DNA: TGCGCCAGCACGGACCCACAGGGCAATCAGCCCCAGCATTTT

CDR3 length: 14
J gene: TRBJ2-5
clone size: many
V gene: TRBV4-2
D gene: TRBD1
CDR3 protein: CASSRGQGTETQYF
CDR3 DNA: TGTGCCAGCAGCCGGGGACAGGGGACAGAGACCCAGTACTTC

CDR3 length: 15
J gene: TRBJ1-6
clone size: .
V gene: TRBV7-2
D gene: .
CDR3 protein: CASSLGQPGDSPLHF
CDR3 DNA: TGTGCCAGCAGCTTAGGCCAACCCGGCGATTCACCCCTCCACTTT

CDR3 length: 15
J gene: TRBJ1-5
clone size: few
V gene: TRBV28
D gene: .
CDR3 protein: CASSPPGLRNQPQHF
CDR3 DNA: TGTGCCAGCAGTCCACCGGGACTGCGCAATCAGCCCCAGCATTTT

CDR3 length: 14
J gene: TRBJ1-1
clone size: few
V gene: TRBV7-9
D gene: TRBD1
CDR3 protein: CASSLGTGNTEAFF
CDR3 DNA: TGTGCCAGCAGCTTAGGGACAGGGAACACTGAAGCTTTCTTT

CDR3 length: 14
J gene: TRBJ2-4
clone size: few
V gene: TRBV11-3
D gene: .
CDR3 protein: CASSPAGRGDIQYF
CDR3 DNA: TGTGCCAGCTCCCCCGCGGGCAGGGGAGACATTCAGTACTTC

CDR3 length: 17
J gene: TRBJ2-3
clone size: .
V gene: TRBV9
D gene: .
CDR3 protein: CASSVIPGIRSTDTQYF
CDR3 DNA: TGTGCCAGCAGCGTTATACCCGGGATACGTAGCACAGATACGCAGTATTTT

CDR3 length: 12
J gene: TRBJ1-5
clone size: few
V gene: TRBV19
D gene: .
CDR3 protein: CASRQVNQPQHF
CDR3 DNA: TGTGCCAGTAGACAGGTGAATCAGCCCCAGCATTTT

CDR3 length: 15
J gene: TRBJ1-1
clone size: .
V gene: TRBV27
D gene: .
CDR3 protein: CASSFTGMGGTEAFF
CDR3 DNA: TGTGCCAGCAGTTTCACAGGGATGGGTGGCACTGAAGCTTTCTTT

CDR3 length: 11
J gene: TRBJ2-7
clone size: .
V gene: TRBV20-1
D gene: .
CDR3 protein: CSARDSYEQYF
CDR3 DNA: TGCAGTGCTAGAGACAGCTACGAGCAGTACTTC

CDR3 length: 14
J gene: TRBJ2-2
clone size: few
V gene: TRBV30
D gene: .
CDR3 protein: CAWSRGLNTGELFF
CDR3 DNA: TGTGCCTGGAGTCGGGGGTTGAACACCGGGGAGCTGTTTTTT

CDR3 length: 16
J gene: TRBJ2-5
clone size: .
V gene: TRBV5-1
D gene: TRBD2
CDR3 protein: CASSGTSGALQETQYF
CDR3 DNA: TGCGCCAGCAGCGGGACTAGCGGGGCGCTCCAAGAGACCCAGTACTTC

CDR3 length: 16
J gene: TRBJ1-1
clone size: few
V gene: TRBV7-9
D gene: TRBD1
CDR3 protein: CASSPLTGAMNTEAFF
CDR3 DNA: TGTGCCAGCAGCCCCTTGACAGGGGCCATGAACACTGAAGCTTTCTTT

CDR3 length: 14
J gene: TRBJ2-2
clone size: few
V gene: TRBV6-1
D gene: .
CDR3 protein: CASTVPVNTGELFF
CDR3 DNA: TGTGCCAGCACCGTCCCGGTAAACACCGGGGAGCTGTTTTTT

CDR3 length: 17
J gene: TRBJ2-2
clone size: .
V gene: TRBV5-4
D gene: .
CDR3 protein: CASSFPGQRSNTGELFF
CDR3 DNA: TGTGCCAGCAGCTTCCCGGGACAAAGATCGAACACCGGGGAGCTGTTTTTT

CDR3 length: 15
J gene: TRBJ1-2
clone size: few
V gene: TRBV1
D gene: .
CDR3 protein: CTSSQDMGMRGGYTF
CDR3 DNA: TGCACCAGCAGCCAAGATATGGGAATGCGCGGTGGCTACACCTTC

CDR3 length: 15
J gene: TRBJ1-6
clone size: few
V gene: TRBV5-8
D gene: .
CDR3 protein: CASSFLSGSASPLHF
CDR3 DNA: TGTGCCAGCAGCTTTCTGTCGGGAAGCGCTTCACCCCTCCACTTT

CDR3 length: 15
J gene: TRBJ2-7
clone size: .
V gene: TRBV7-3
D gene: .
CDR3 protein: CASSLAPGLQYEQYF
CDR3 DNA: TGTGCCAGCAGCTTGGCTCCGGGACTCCAATACGAGCAGTACTTC

CDR3 length: 13
J gene: TRBJ1-4
clone size: .
V gene: TRBV18
D gene: .
CDR3 protein: CASSPEADGKLFF
CDR3 DNA: TGTGCCAGCTCTCCCGAGGCGGACGGAAAACTGTTTTTT

CDR3 length: 17
J gene: TRBJ2-3
clone size: .
V gene: TRBV7-8
D gene: .
CDR3 protein: CASSLDSGGAGTDTQYF
CDR3 DNA: TGTGCCAGCAGCTTAGATTCAGGCGGGGCCGGGACAGATACGCAGTATTTT

CDR3 length: 13
J gene: TRBJ2-5
clone size: .
V gene: TRBV7-9
D gene: TRBD2
CDR3 protein: CASSSGGLETQYF
CDR3 DNA: TGTGCCAGCAGCTCGGGGGGGCTGGAGACCCAGTACTTC

CDR3 length: 14
J gene: TRBJ1-2
clone size: few
V gene: TRBV6-5
D gene: .
CDR3 protein: CASSYSWDRAGYTF
CDR3 DNA: TGTGCCAGCAGTTACTCTTGGGACCGAGCTGGCTACACCTTC

CDR3 length: 13
J gene: TRBJ2-7
clone size: .
V gene: TRBV6-5
D gene: TRBD1
CDR3 protein: CASNNRDSYEQYF
CDR3 DNA: TGTGCCAGCAACAACCGGGACAGTTACGAGCAGTACTTC

CDR3 length: 15
J gene: TRBJ1-6
clone size: few
V gene: TRBV2
D gene: TRBD1
CDR3 protein: CASSVLGQGVSPLHF
CDR3 DNA: TGTGCCAGCAGTGTATTGGGACAGGGGGTTTCACCCCTCCACTTT

CDR3 length: 15
J gene: TRBJ1-4
clone size: few
V gene: TRBV9
D gene: .
CDR3 protein: CASSPNMGAGEKLFF
CDR3 DNA: TGTGCCAGCAGCCCAAACATGGGTGCCGGAGAAAAACTGTTTTTT

CDR3 length: 15
J gene: TRBJ2-7
clone size: .
V gene: TRBV6-5
D gene: .
CDR3 protein: CASRARWQSKDEQYF
CDR3 DNA: TGTGCCAGCAGAGCACGGTGGCAGTCGAAGGACGAGCAGTACTTC

CDR3 length: 12
J gene: TRBJ2-7
clone size: few
V gene: TRBV5-1
D gene: .
CDR3 protein: CASSPDTYEQYF
CDR3 DNA: TGCGCCAGCAGCCCAGACACCTACGAGCAGTACTTC

CDR3 length: 14
J gene: TRBJ1-4
clone size: .
V gene: TRBV27
D gene: TRBD1
CDR3 protein: CASSSTGRGEKLFF
CDR3 DNA: TGTGCCAGCAGTTCGACAGGGCGAGGAGAAAAACTGTTTTTT

CDR3 length: 15
J gene: TRBJ1-3
clone size: few
V gene: TRBV28
D gene: .
CDR3 protein: CASSSDEEIGNTIYF
CDR3 DNA: TGTGCCAGCAGTTCAGACGAGGAGATTGGAAACACCATATATTTT

CDR3 length: 12
J gene: TRBJ1-2
clone size: .
V gene: TRBV25-1
D gene: .
CDR3 protein: CASKETGRGYTF
CDR3 DNA: TGTGCCAGCAAAGAGACAGGAAGAGGCTACACCTTC

CDR3 length: 16
J gene: TRBJ1-2
clone size: .
V gene: TRBV29-1
D gene: TRBD1
CDR3 protein: CSVGGDRAQANYGYTF
CDR3 DNA: TGCAGCGTTGGAGGGGACAGGGCGCAAGCTAACTATGGCTACACCTTC

CDR3 length: 14
J gene: TRBJ2-2
clone size: .
V gene: TRBV15
D gene: .
CDR3 protein: CATSRDRITGELFF
CDR3 DNA: TGTGCCACCAGCAGAGATCGGATCACCGGGGAGCTGTTTTTT

CDR3 length: 14
J gene: TRBJ1-2
clone size: .
V gene: TRBV11-2
D gene: .
CDR3 protein: CASSSTQGDYGYTF
CDR3 DNA: TGTGCCAGCAGCTCAACCCAGGGTGACTATGGCTACACCTTC

CDR3 length: 15
J gene: TRBJ2-7
clone size: .
V gene: TRBV30
D gene: .
CDR3 protein: CAWSQLRGLTYEQYF
CDR3 DNA: TGTGCCTGGAGTCAGCTCCGGGGGCTGACCTACGAGCAGTACTTC

CDR3 length: 10
J gene: TRBJ2-5
clone size: .
V gene: TRBV20-1
D gene: .
CDR3 protein: CSVARETQYF
CDR3 DNA: TGCAGTGTAGCGAGAGAGACCCAGTACTTC

CDR3 length: 12
J gene: TRBJ2-2
clone size: few
V gene: TRBV10-3
D gene: .
CDR3 protein: CAITEGSGELFF
CDR3 DNA: TGTGCCATCACGGAAGGTTCCGGGGAGCTGTTTTTT

CDR3 length: 14
J gene: TRBJ2-7
clone size: .
V gene: TRBV5-1
D gene: TRBD1
CDR3 protein: CASSLAEGALEQYF
CDR3 DNA: TGCGCCAGCAGCTTGGCCGAGGGGGCCCTCGAGCAGTACTTC

CDR3 length: 16
J gene: TRBJ1-5
clone size: once
V gene: TRBV7-8
D gene: .
CDR3 protein: CASSGRGPSSNQPQHF
CDR3 DNA: TGTGCCAGCAGCGGGAGGGGACCATCAAGCAATCAGCCCCAGCATTTT

CDR3 length: 16
J gene: TRBJ2-3
clone size: .
V gene: TRBV5-1
D gene: .
CDR3 protein: CASSPRVGVSTDTQYF
CDR3 DNA: TGCGCCAGCAGCCCTAGGGTCGGGGTGTCCACAGATACGCAGTATTTT

CDR3 length: 15
J gene: TRBJ1-2
clone size: once
V gene: TRBV29-1
D gene: .
CDR3 protein: CSVEKGPGGNYGYTF
CDR3 DNA: TGCAGCGTTGAAAAAGGGCCGGGAGGTAACTATGGCTACACCTTC

CDR3 length: 15
J gene: TRBJ2-1
clone size: few
V gene: TRBV7-2
D gene: TRBD1
CDR3 protein: CASTPQGAPVNEQFF
CDR3 DNA: TGTGCCAGCACCCCCCAGGGGGCTCCTGTCAATGAGCAGTTCTTC

CDR3 length: 12
J gene: TRBJ2-3
clone size: .
V gene: TRBV5-1
D gene: .
CDR3 protein: CASGTSTDTQYF
CDR3 DNA: TGCGCCAGCGGGACTAGCACAGATACGCAGTATTTT

CDR3 length: 16
J gene: TRBJ2-5
clone size: .
V gene: TRBV19
D gene: TRBD2
CDR3 protein: CASSMVTSGGRETQYF
CDR3 DNA: TGTGCCAGTAGTATGGTAACTAGCGGGGGAAGGGAGACCCAGTACTTC

CDR3 length: 13
J gene: TRBJ1-5
clone size: few
V gene: TRBV30
D gene: TRBD1
CDR3 protein: CAWSPTGVGPQHF
CDR3 DNA: TGTGCCTGGAGCCCGACAGGGGTCGGGCCCCAGCATTTT

CDR3 length: 14
J gene: TRBJ2-5
clone size: few
V gene: TRBV5-6
D gene: TRBD2
CDR3 protein: CASSLAYGRETQYF
CDR3 DNA: TGTGCCAGCAGCTTGGCCTACGGGAGGGAGACCCAGTACTTC